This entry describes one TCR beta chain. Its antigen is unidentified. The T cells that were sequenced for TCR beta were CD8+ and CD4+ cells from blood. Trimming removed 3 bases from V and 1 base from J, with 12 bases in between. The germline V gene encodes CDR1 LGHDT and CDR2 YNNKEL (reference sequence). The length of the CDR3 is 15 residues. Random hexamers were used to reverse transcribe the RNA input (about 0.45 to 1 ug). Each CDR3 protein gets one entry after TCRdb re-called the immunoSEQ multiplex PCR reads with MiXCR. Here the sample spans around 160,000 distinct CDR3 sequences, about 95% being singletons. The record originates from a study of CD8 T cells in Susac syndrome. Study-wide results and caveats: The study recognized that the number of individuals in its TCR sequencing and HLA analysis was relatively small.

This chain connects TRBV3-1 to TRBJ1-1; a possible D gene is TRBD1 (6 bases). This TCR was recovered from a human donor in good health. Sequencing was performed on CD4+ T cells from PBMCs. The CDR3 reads CASSHQSTGNTEAFF. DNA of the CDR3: TGTGCCAGCAGCCATCAATCGACAGGGAACACTGAAGCTTTCTTT.